This TCR beta chain was sequenced during a study of blood T cells in healthy people across ages. Broader study findings: With unsorted PBMCs, a conclusive comparison of naive versus antigen-experienced cells was not possible. Higher diversity, along with more naive CD4+ cells, distinguished long-lived donors from aged donors.

Together with a sample-barcoded 5' primer, a J-beta primer mix was included in a second PCR lasting about 6 to 12 cycles. TCRdb itself ran the 5' RACE reads through MiXCR, one entry per CDR3 protein. The sample has under 800,000 distinct CDR3 sequences; roughly 44% are singletons. Germline CDR1 is PRHDT and CDR2 is FYEKMQ (reference sequence). Deletions cut 3 bases from V and 12 bases from J, with 20 bases between. The CDR3 is made up of 14 amino acids. Each donor gave approximately 9.5 milliliters of peripheral blood. Samples had at least 6.5 million PBMCs isolated from them. In regard to this clonotype: Its specificity is not known.

The sample taken for sequencing was blood. The sequence came from a woman aged 55-70 years in good health. The chain is built from TRBV13 and TRBJ1-1; perhaps TRBD1 as D (6 bases). The CDR3 loop is CASSLYPGQGGTFF. The CDR3 region has the DNA TGTGCCAGCAGCTTGTACCCGGGACAAGGTGGTACTTTCTTT.